The 17 T cell receptor beta chains listed next were all sequenced from one sample in a study of glioma-infiltrating T cells after dendritic cell vaccination. Profiling relied on immunoSEQ multiplex PCR, and the TCRdb table lists in-frame clones only, not all of them. The table lists 80,000 to 95,000 clones, about 84% of them singletons. Material: blood, obtained before dendritic cell vaccination. The receptors derive from a human donor with glioblastoma.

This chain links TRBV11-2 with TRBJ2-1, with 7 bases identical to TRBD2. After removal of 4 bases from V and 9 bases from J, the junction contained 9 bases not matched to a gene. This CDR3 comprises 14 residues. Looked up from germline, CDR1 is SGHAT and CDR2 is FQNNGV. The CDR3 sequence: CASSSQGAGAEQFF. CDR3 bases: TGTGCCAGCAGCTCGCAAGGGGCGGGAGCTGAGCAGTTCTTC.

The chain links TRBV9 to TRBJ1-5, with D perhaps TRBD1 (6 bases). Germline V gene sequence: CDR1 SGDLS, CDR2 YYNGEE. V lost 0 bases and J 2 bases, leaving 6 bases between the germline ends. The CDR3 length is 14 residues. The CDR3: CASSVGQGNQPQHF. As DNA, the CDR3 is TGTGCCAGCAGCGTAGGACAGGGCAATCAGCCCCAGCATTTT. Full variable domain (outside the CDR3, taken from reference TRBV9 and TRBJ1-5): DSGVTQTPKHLITATGQRVTLRCSPRSGDLSVYWYQQSLDQGLQFLIQYYNGEERAKGNILERFSAQQFPDLHSELNLSSLELGDSALYFCASSVGQGNQPQHFGDGTRLSIL.

DNA for the CDR3: TGTGCCAGTAGTATAGGGACACGCGATCAGCCCCAGCATTTT. Translated: CASSIGTRDQPQHF. The chain combines TRBV19 with TRBJ1-5; TRBD1 might be the D (5 bases). The germline V gene encodes CDR1 LNHDA and CDR2 SQIVND (reference sequence). The CDR3 has 14 residues. Trimming took off 1 base at V and 5 bases at J, with 9 bases between the two ends. Looking up the rest from reference TRBV19 and TRBJ1-5 gives the full variable domain: DGGITQSPKYLFRKEGQNVTLSCEQNLNHDAMYWYRQDPGQGLRLIYYSQIVNDFQKGDIAEGYSVSREKKESFPLTVTSAQKNPTAFYLCASSIGTRDQPQHFGDGTRLSIL.

The CDR3 DNA reads TGTGCGATTGGCGGGGGGCCGGATACGCAGTATTTT. This encodes CAIGGGPDTQYF. The chain couples TRBV19 to TRBJ2-3, with 8 positions matching TRBD2. This CDR3 has 12 residues. Germline V CDR1 and CDR2: LNHDA, SQIVND (reference sequence).

The gene calls are TRBV19 and TRBJ2-7; no definite D call. The CDR3 consists of 14 residues. V was shortened by 5 bases and J by 0 bases, with 11 bases between the two germline ends. Germline values: CDR1 LNHDA, CDR2 SQIVND (reference sequence). CDR3 nucleotide sequence: TGTGCCAGTAGTGCCGGTAGCTACTCCTACGAGCAGTACTTC. Its translation is CASSAGSYSYEQYF.

The chain has TRBV5-5 and TRBJ1-5; 10 nucleotides line up with TRBD1. CDR1 is SGHKS and CDR2 is YYEKEE in the germline V gene (reference sequence). The CDR3 has 15 amino acids. The V gene end was trimmed by 0 bases and the J gene end by 7 bases; junction bases not matched to a gene: 4. The CDR3: CASSLEGTGVQPQHF. The CDR3 DNA is TGTGCCAGCAGCTTGGAAGGGACAGGGGTACAGCCCCAGCATTTT.

The V gene is TRBV2, the J gene TRBJ2-2, with 7 bases fitting TRBD2. The CDR3 is 14 amino acids. Per the germline V gene, CDR1 is SNHLY and CDR2 is FYNNEI. J lost 1 base, V lost 7 bases, and 3 bases had no gene match. CDR3 in DNA: TGTGCCAGCAAAAAGCGGGAGAACACCGGGGAGCTGTTTTTT. Its protein product is CASKKRENTGELFF.

The chain carries TRBV15 and TRBJ2-5; 8 bases fit TRBD2. Germline CDR1 is LNHNV and CDR2 is YYDKDF (reference sequence). The CDR3 runs to 13 residues. The J segment lost 4 bases and the V segment lost 5 bases, leaving 3 bases of the junction unmatched. CDR3 nucleotides: TGTGCCACCAGCTCGGGAGGGCCAGAGACCCAGTACTTC. Protein: CATSSGGPETQYF.

The rearrangement links TRBV19 to TRBJ1-1, with D perhaps TRBD1 (5 bases). The CDR3 spans 14 residues. The germline V gene has CDR1 LNHDA and CDR2 SQIVND (reference sequence). Deletions cut 1 base from V and 4 bases from J, with 10 bases between. In DNA, the CDR3 is TGTGCCAGTAGTATAGGGGGGGAAGGCACTGAAGCTTTCTTT. Amino acids: CASSIGGEGTEAFF.

J is TRBJ1-1 and V is TRBV9; D is unclear. Trimming removed 2 bases at V and 1 base at J, with 9 bases between. The V gene's germline CDR1 is SGDLS and CDR2 YYNGEE. The length of the CDR3 is 14 residues. CDR3 amino acids: CASSVRFPNTEAFF. In DNA, the CDR3 is TGTGCCAGCAGCGTCAGATTTCCGAACACTGAAGCTTTCTTT.

The chain recombines TRBV4-2 with TRBJ2-5, with 10 bases fitting TRBD1. J gave up 5 bases and V 3 bases, and 9 bases lay outside the gene matches. This CDR3 is 16 amino acids long. CDR1 LGHNA and CDR2 YNFKEQ come from the germline V gene. The CDR3 DNA is TGTGCCAGCAGCCAGGCCCGGGGACAGGGGCGGGAGACCCAGTACTTC. Encoded protein: CASSQARGQGRETQYF.

This chain joins TRBV18 and TRBJ2-5, with D possibly matching TRBD2 (7 bases). The V end lost 2 bases, the J end lost 3 bases, and 13 bases lay between the germline ends. The CDR3 consists of 15 residues. CDR1 and CDR2 (germline): KGHSH, LQKENI. For the CDR3, the DNA is TGTGCCAGCTCACCATCAACAGGGAGGGAAGAGACCCAGTACTTC. It translates to CASSPSTGREETQYF. The whole variable domain, filled in from reference TRBV18 and TRBJ2-5, reads NAGVMQNPRHLVRRRGQEARLRCSPMKGHSHVYWYRQLPEEGLKFMVYLQKENIIDESGMPKERFSAEFPKEGPSILRIQQVVRGDSAAYFCASSPSTGREETQYFGPGTRLLVL.

V is TRBV7-2 and J is TRBJ2-7; D not certain. This CDR3 spans 11 amino acids. Germline CDR1 reads SGHTA; CDR2 reads FQGNSA. The germline V and J ends were trimmed by 6 bases and 1 base, with 4 bases remaining between them. The CDR3 DNA follows: TGTGCCAGCAGTCCATCCTACGAGCAGTACTTC. Translation: CASSPSYEQYF.

The J gene is TRBJ1-1, the V gene TRBV6-1; D is possibly TRBD1 (6 bases). The V end lost 4 bases, the J end lost 9 bases, and 12 bases lay between the germline ends. CDR1 is MNHNS, CDR2 SASEGT, per germline. The CDR3 consists of 12 residues. CDR3 sequence (DNA): TGTGCCAGCAGTGGGGGGCCCTGGAAAGCTTTCTTT. Its protein product is CASSGGPWKAFF.

The rearrangement joins TRBV5-1 to TRBJ1-2; D uncertain. This CDR3 contains 14 residues. Germline loops: CDR1 SGHRS, CDR2 YFSETQ. Trimming took 1 base from V and 5 from J, leaving 12 bases between them. The CDR3 DNA follows: TGCGCCAGCAGCTTGTCCGAGGGTGGGTATGGCTACACCTTC. Translating it yields CASSLSEGGYGYTF.

The V gene is TRBV5-1, the J gene TRBJ2-7, with 7 nucleotides matching TRBD1. J lost 2 bases, V lost 4 bases, and 6 bases had no gene match. The germline gives CDR1 SGHRS, CDR2 YFSETQ. The length of the CDR3 is 14 residues. The CDR3 coding sequence is TGCGCCAGCAGCCGAAACAGGGGCCCCTACGAGCAGTACTTC. Amino acids: CASSRNRGPYEQYF.

V is TRBV7-8 and J is TRBJ1-5; 7 nucleotides match TRBD1. The CDR3 is 15 residues long. Germline lookup yields CDR1 SGHVS and CDR2 FQNEAQ. The V and J ends lost 5 bases and 7 bases, in that order; junction bases with no gene match: 11. The CDR3 protein is CASSGGQAQNQPQHF. In DNA form, the CDR3 reads TGTGCCAGCAGCGGCGGACAGGCCCAAAACCAGCCCCAGCATTTT.